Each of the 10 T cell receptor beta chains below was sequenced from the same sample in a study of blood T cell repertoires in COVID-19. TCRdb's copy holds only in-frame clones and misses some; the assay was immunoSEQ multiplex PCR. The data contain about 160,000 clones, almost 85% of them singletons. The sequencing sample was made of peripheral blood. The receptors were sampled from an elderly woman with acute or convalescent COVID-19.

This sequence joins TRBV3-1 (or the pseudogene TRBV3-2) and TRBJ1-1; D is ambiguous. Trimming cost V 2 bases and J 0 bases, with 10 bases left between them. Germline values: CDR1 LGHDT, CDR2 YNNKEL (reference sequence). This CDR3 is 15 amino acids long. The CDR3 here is CASSQSSFMNTEAFF. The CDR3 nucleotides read TGTGCCAGCAGCCAATCGAGTTTTATGAACACTGAAGCTTTCTTT.

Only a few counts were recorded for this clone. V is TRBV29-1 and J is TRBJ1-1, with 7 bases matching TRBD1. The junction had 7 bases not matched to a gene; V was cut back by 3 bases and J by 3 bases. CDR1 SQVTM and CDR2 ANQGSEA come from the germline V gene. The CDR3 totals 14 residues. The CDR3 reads CSVDPQGKDTEAFF. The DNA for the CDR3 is TGCAGCGTTGACCCACAGGGGAAAGACACTGAAGCTTTCTTT.

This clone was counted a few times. In nucleotides, the CDR3 is TGTGCCAGCAGCCCGGGAAGTTGGACCTCGCTACGGGAGCAGTACTTC. Encoded protein: CASSPGSWTSLREQYF. V usage is TRBV11-2 and J usage is TRBJ2-7, with D maybe TRBD2 (5 bases). Trimming removed 5 bases from V and 7 bases from J, with 24 bases in between. This CDR3 is built from 16 residues. CDR1 and CDR2 (germline): SGHAT, FQNNGV.

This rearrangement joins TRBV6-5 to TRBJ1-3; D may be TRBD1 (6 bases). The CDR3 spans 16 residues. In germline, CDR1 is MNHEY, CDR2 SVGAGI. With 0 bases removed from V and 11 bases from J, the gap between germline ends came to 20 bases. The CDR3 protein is CASSYSGTYPPIAIYF. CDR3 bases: TGTGCCAGCAGTTACTCCGGGACATACCCCCCTATAGCCATATATTTT.

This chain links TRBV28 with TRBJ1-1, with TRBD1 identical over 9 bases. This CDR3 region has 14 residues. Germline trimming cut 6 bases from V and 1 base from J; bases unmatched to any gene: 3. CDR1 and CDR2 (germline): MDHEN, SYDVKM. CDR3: CASSWDRANTEAFF. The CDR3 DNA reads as TGTGCCAGCAGCTGGGACAGGGCGAACACTGAAGCTTTCTTT.

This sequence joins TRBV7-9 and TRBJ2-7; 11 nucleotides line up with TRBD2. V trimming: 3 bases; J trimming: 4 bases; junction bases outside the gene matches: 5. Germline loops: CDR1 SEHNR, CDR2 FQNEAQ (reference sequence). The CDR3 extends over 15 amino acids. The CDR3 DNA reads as TGTGCCAGCAGCTTTTCACTAGCGGGAGTTTACGAGCAGTACTTC. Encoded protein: CASSFSLAGVYEQYF. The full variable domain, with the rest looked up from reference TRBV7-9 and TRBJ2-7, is DTGVSQNPRHKITKRGQNVTFRCDPISEHNRLYWYRQTLGQGPEFLTYFQNEAQLEKSRLLSDRFSAERPKGSFSTLEIQRTEQGDSAMYLCASSFSLAGVYEQYFGPGTRLTVT.

CDR3 amino acids: CSAILHEQYF. Here the CDR3 DNA reads TGCAGTGCTATTCTACACGAGCAGTACTTC. The rearrangement uses TRBV20-1 and TRBJ2-7; no clear D gene. The CDR3 spans 10 residues. Germline values: CDR1 DFQATT, CDR2 SNEGSKA (reference sequence). The V end lost 4 bases, the J end lost 5 bases, and 6 bases lay between the germline ends.

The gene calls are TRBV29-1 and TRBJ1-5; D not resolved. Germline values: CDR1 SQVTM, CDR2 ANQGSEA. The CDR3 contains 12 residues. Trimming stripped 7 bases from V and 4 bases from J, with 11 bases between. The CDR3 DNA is TGCAGCGCCGCTTCGGGGAATCAGCCCCAGCATTTT. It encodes CSAASGNQPQHF.

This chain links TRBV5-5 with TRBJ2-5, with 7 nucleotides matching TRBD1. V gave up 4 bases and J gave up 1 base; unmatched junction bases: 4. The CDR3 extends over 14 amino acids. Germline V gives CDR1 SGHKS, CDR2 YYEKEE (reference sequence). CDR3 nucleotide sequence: TGTGCCAGCAGCCTAAGGACAGGCCAAGAGACCCAGTACTTC. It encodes CASSLRTGQETQYF.

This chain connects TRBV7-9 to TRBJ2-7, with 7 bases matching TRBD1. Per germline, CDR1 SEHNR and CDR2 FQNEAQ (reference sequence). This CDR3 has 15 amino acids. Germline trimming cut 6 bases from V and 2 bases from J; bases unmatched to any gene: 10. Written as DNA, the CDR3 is TGTGCCAGCAGTTTAACACGGGACAGCCCCTACGAGCAGTACTTC. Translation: CASSLTRDSPYEQYF.